One sample yielded the 12 T cell receptor beta chains listed below, sequenced in a study of CD8+CD57+ T cells in acquired aplastic anemia. An expansion of CD8+CD57+ cells by flow cytometry had been shown in patients chosen for sequencing. According to the study, genomic DNA was the template for TCR beta VDJ and CDR3 profiling. TCRdb processed the reads anew with MiXCR; each CDR3 protein has one entry. The sample has 150,000 to 200,000 distinct CDR3 sequences; less than 60% are singletons. Sample: sorted CD4+, CD8+, or CD8+CD57+ T cells (not recorded which) from PBMCs. These receptor sequences come from a human donor with aplastic anemia.

This clonotype was observed many times. The V and J genes are TRBV19 and TRBJ2-7, with D perhaps matching TRBD2 (6 bases). The V end lost 3 bases, the J end lost 4 bases, and 10 bases lay between the germline ends. There are 13 residues in the CDR3. Germline CDR1 reads LNHDA; CDR2 reads SQIVND (reference sequence). CDR3: CASSILGGYEQYF. The CDR3 DNA follows: TGTGCCAGTAGTATCTTGGGGGGATACGAGCAGTACTTC.

This clonotype was observed at least ten times. This rearrangement joins TRBV2 to TRBJ2-1; D remains unclear. In germline, CDR1 is SNHLY, CDR2 FYNNEI. Trimming took 7 bases from V and 5 from J, leaving 15 bases between them. This CDR3 comprises 14 residues. CDR3 nucleotides: TGTGCCAGCACCGGACCCACCCCGGACAATGAGCAGTTCTTC. The encoded protein is CASTGPTPDNEQFF. Full variable domain (rest looked up from reference TRBV2 and TRBJ2-1): EPEVTQTPSHQVTQMGQEVILRCVPISNHLYFYWYRQILGQKVEFLVSFYNNEISEKSEIFDDQFSVERPDGSNFTLKIRSTKLEDSAMYFCASTGPTPDNEQFFGPGTRLTVL.

V usage is TRBV20-1 and J usage is TRBJ2-5; 7 bases line up with TRBD2. Germline V lookup: CDR1 DFQATT, CDR2 SNEGSKA (reference sequence). The CDR3 length is 16 residues. Germline trimming cut 1 base from V and 1 base from J; bases unmatched to any gene: 9. The CDR3, as DNA: TGCAGTGCTAGAGCCCTTCGAGCGGGGAGCCAAGAGACCCAGTACTTC. Protein product: CSARALRAGSQETQYF.

Only one count was recorded for this clonotype. CDR3 DNA: TGTGCCAGTCAAAGCCCCGGGACAGGGGAGCCTTTGGGCACTGAAGCTTTCTTT. Residues: CASQSPGTGEPLGTEAFF. The chain couples TRBV19 to TRBJ1-1, with 10 bases fitting TRBD1. The CDR3 totals 18 residues. Germline lookup yields CDR1 LNHDA and CDR2 SQIVND (reference sequence). After removal of 8 bases from V and 4 bases from J, the junction contained 19 bases not matched to a gene. Based on the CDR3 plus reference TRBV19 and TRBJ1-1, the full variable domain is DGGITQSPKYLFRKEGQNVTLSCEQNLNHDAMYWYRQDPGQGLRLIYYSQIVNDFQKGDIAEGYSVSREKKESFPLTVTSAQKNPTAFYLCASQSPGTGEPLGTEAFFGQGTRLTVV.

The J gene is TRBJ1-5, the V gene TRBV11-1; D gene unclear. The CDR3 length is 16 residues. Germline CDR1 reads SGHAT; CDR2 reads FQDESV (reference sequence). Trimming stripped 6 bases from V and 2 bases from J, with 17 bases between. The CDR3 spells CASSYSGYAGNQPQHF. The CDR3 nucleotides are TGTGCCAGCAGTTATAGTGGGTATGCGGGCAATCAGCCCCAGCATTTT.

The rearrangement joins TRBV6-5 to TRBJ2-7; unclear D gene. The CDR3 is 8 residues long. CDR1 and CDR2 from the germline V gene are MNHEY and SVGAGI. The CDR3: CASSYSMV. In nucleotides, the CDR3 is TGTGCCAGCAGTTACTCGATGGTC.

The J gene is TRBJ1-1, the V gene TRBV9, with a possible D match to TRBD1 (5 bases). Per germline, CDR1 SGDLS and CDR2 YYNGEE. V lost 0 bases, J lost 0 bases, and 9 bases lay in between. The CDR3 is made up of 15 amino acids. The CDR3 DNA sequence: TGTGCCAGCAGCGTAGCGGGGGGATTGAACACTGAAGCTTTCTTT. Protein sequence: CASSVAGGLNTEAFF.

This sequence joins TRBV19 and TRBJ2-2; D call uncertain. The germline CDR1 and CDR2 sequences are LNHDA and SQIVND (reference sequence). V dropped 7 bases and J dropped 8 bases, with 14 bases sitting between them. The CDR3 extends over 13 amino acids. CDR3 sequence reads: CASNTRETGELFF. CDR3 DNA: TGTGCCAGTAACACCAGAGAGACAGGGGAGCTGTTTTTT.

A word on this clonotype: It is likely a read error, because the conserved phenylalanine at the end of the CDR3 is missing. The V and J genes are TRBV5-1 and TRBJ2-2, with D perhaps matching TRBD1 or TRBD2 (6 bases each). CDR3 length: 15 residues. The V gene's germline CDR1 is SGHRS and CDR2 YFSETQ. In DNA form, the CDR3 reads TGCGCCAGCAGCTCAGGACAGACGAACACCGGGGGGCTGTTTCTT. The encoded protein is CASSSGQTNTGGLFL.

This chain connects TRBV3-1 to TRBJ1-4; D is perhaps TRBD1 (5 bases). The CDR3 has 16 amino acids. V gave up 3 bases and J gave up 0 bases, with 11 bases separating them. The germline V gene encodes CDR1 LGHDT and CDR2 YNNKEL (reference sequence). CDR3 in DNA: TGTGCCAGCAGCCAGGGGGACTCAGCAACTAATGAAAAACTGTTTTTT. It yields the protein CASSQGDSATNEKLFF.

There are many counts of this clonotype. CDR3: CASSVASGGISYNEQFF. The CDR3 DNA reads TGTGCCAGTAGTGTGGCTAGCGGGGGCATCTCCTACAATGAGCAGTTCTTC. The rearrangement uses TRBV19 and TRBJ2-1, with 10 nucleotides matching TRBD2. Germline V gene sequence: CDR1 LNHDA, CDR2 SQIVND (reference sequence). The trim removed 5 bases at V and 0 bases at J, leaving 7 bases unmatched. CDR3 length equals 17 residues.

This clonotype was found a few times. The rearrangement links TRBV29-1 to TRBJ2-7; D might be TRBD1 (5 bases). This CDR3 has 13 residues. CDR1 is SQVTM, CDR2 ANQGSEA, per germline. With 8 bases removed from V and 7 bases from J, the gap between germline ends came to 21 bases. The CDR3 spells CSYSLQALREQYF. In DNA, the CDR3 is TGCAGCTACAGTTTACAGGCTTTAAGGGAGCAGTACTTC.